This TCR beta chain was observed in a study of blood T cell repertoires in COVID-19. For the study at large: The United States, Italy and Spain supplied acute and convalescent COVID-19 samples. T cells, B-cell-depleted T cells, or PBMCs supplied cDNA or gDNA.

V shed 8 bases, J shed 5 bases, and the junction held 9 bases outside the gene matches. The germline gives CDR1 MRHNA, CDR2 SNTAGT. The CDR3 is made up of 15 amino acids. As handled by the study authors: Nucleated cell counts were estimated from reference gene primer amplification. Some clones are missing from TCRdb's copy, which holds only in-frame ones; the method was immunoSEQ multiplex PCR. V and J calls and clone size come straight from that table; D and trimming were deduced from the DNA. The table has 25,000 to 35,000 clones, around 73% seen once; the top ten hold roughly a third. J is TRBJ2-5 and V is TRBV6-4; 12 bases map to TRBD2. The receptor comes from a man older than 75 with acute or convalescent COVID-19. Sequencing was done on a sample of peripheral blood. The CDR3 DNA reads TGTGCCAGCTCCCCACTAGCGGGGGGCGGTGAGACCCAGTACTTC. Translated: CASSPLAGGGETQYF.